This TCR beta chain was retrieved from a study of spatial heterogeneity in lung cancer. The length of the CDR3 is 13 residues. V lost 6 bases to trimming and J lost 3 bases, with 12 bases between them. Germline loops: CDR1 MNHEY, CDR2 SMNVEV (reference sequence). Described time point: sample taken at primary tumor resection. Samples were obtained from around 73 donors, all untreated early-stage non-small cell lung cancer patients. The sequenced material consisted of unsorted whole RNA from tumor, nontumor lung or frozen PBMC. In the library, each TCR cDNA molecule bore its own unique molecular identifier. MiXCR, applied by TCRdb to the 5' RACE reads, yields one record per CDR3 protein. The table has approximately 40,000 distinct CDR3 sequences, less than 6.5% seen once. This clonotype was counted between two and nine times. Its antigen is unknown. Regarding the study as a whole: Resection saw ubiquitous expanded tumor TCRs appear in blood more than follow-up did.

The receptor comes from a female donor with early-stage non-small cell lung cancer. The chain carries TRBV27 and TRBJ2-7; D uncertain. Material: PBMCs, obtained at surgery. The DNA for the CDR3 is TGTGCCAGCAGACCGACGGAACTCTACGAGCAGTACTTC. Its translation is CASRPTELYEQYF.